This TCR beta chain was sequenced for a study of blood T cell repertoires in COVID-19. About the research overall: Collection of acute and convalescent COVID-19 samples took place in the United States, Italy and Spain.

The cohort comprised adults aged roughly 18 to 100 years residing in about two dozen US areas. Allocation to cohorts depended on clinical history reported by the participants. Donors in Cohort 3 who had recovered were those with two negative PCRs, healthcare professional clearance, or resolution of their symptoms. The sample holds one count of this clone. Clones were read by immunoSEQ multiplex PCR, and TCRdb kept only the in-frame ones, dropping some. The sample holds about 190,000 clones, roughly 82% seen once. This CDR3 is built from 14 residues. With 1 base removed from V and 6 bases from J, the gap between germline ends came to 10 bases. CDR1 is MDHEN, CDR2 SYDVKM, per germline.

V usage is TRBV28 and J usage is TRBJ1-5; D gene ambiguous. This TCR came from a woman in her twenties or thirties who had recovered from COVID-19. Sample: PBMCs or T cells enriched from blood (not recorded which). The CDR3 spells CASSLFLGSQPQHF. CDR3 nucleotides: TGTGCCAGCAGTTTATTCTTGGGGAGTCAGCCCCAGCATTTT.